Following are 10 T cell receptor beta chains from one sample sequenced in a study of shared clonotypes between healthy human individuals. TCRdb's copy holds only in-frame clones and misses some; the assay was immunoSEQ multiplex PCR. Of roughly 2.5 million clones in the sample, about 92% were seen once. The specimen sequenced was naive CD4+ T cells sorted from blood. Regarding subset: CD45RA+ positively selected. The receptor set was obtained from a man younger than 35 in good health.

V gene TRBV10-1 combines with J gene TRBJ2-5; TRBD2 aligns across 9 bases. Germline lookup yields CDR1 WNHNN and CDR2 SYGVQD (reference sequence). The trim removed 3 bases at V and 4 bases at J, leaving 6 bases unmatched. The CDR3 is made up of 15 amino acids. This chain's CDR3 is CASSDQRGDGETQYF. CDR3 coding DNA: TGCGCCAGCAGTGACCAGCGGGGGGATGGAGAGACCCAGTACTTC.

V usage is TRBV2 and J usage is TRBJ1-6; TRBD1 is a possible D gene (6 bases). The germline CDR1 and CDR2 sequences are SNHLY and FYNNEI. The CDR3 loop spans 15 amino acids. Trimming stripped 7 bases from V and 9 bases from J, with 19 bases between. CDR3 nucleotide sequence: TGTGCCAGCACCCTTGTCCCAGGACAGTCTTCACCCCTCCACTTT. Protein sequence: CASTLVPGQSSPLHF.

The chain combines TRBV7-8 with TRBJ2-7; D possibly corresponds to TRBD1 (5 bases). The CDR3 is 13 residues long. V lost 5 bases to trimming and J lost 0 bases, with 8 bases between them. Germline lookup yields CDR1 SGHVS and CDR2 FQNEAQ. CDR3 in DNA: TGTGCCAGCAGCACGACAGTCTCCTACGAGCAGTACTTC. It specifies CASSTTVSYEQYF.

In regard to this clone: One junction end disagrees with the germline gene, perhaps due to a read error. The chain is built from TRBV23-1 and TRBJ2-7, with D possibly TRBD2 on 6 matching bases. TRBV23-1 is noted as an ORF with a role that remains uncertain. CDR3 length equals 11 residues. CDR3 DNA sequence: TGCGCCACCGGGGACTCCTCCGAGCAGTACTTC. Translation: CATGDSSEQYF.

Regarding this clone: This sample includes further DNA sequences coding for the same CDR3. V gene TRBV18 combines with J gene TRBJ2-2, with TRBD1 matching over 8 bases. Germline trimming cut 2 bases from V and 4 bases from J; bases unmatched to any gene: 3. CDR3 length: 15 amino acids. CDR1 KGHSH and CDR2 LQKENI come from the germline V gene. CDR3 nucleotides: TGTGCCAGCTCACCAAGAGACAGGGGCACCGGGGAGCTGTTTTTT. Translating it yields CASSPRDRGTGELFF.

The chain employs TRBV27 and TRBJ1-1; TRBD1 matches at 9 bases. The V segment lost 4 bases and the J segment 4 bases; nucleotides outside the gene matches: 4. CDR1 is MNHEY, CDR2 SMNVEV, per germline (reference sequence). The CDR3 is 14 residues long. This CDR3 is CASSWGTGPTEAFF. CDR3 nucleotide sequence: TGTGCCAGCAGTTGGGGGACAGGGCCCACTGAAGCTTTCTTT.

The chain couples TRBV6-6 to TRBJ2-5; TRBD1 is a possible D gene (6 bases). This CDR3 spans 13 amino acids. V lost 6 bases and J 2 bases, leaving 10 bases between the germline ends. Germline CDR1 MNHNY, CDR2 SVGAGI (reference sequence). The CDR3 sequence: CASSRQAQETQYF. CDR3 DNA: TGTGCCAGCAGCAGACAGGCACAAGAGACCCAGTACTTC.

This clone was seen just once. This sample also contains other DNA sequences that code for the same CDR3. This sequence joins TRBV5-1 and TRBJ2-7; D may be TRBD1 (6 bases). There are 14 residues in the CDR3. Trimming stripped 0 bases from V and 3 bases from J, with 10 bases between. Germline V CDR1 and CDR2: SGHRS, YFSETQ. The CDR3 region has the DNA TGCGCCAGCAGCTTGGAGGCAGGGGTCTACGAGCAGTACTTC. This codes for CASSLEAGVYEQYF.

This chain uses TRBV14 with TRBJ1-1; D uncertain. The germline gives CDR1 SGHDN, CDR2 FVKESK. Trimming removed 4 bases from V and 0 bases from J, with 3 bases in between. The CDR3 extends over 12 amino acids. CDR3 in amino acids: CASSPMNTEAFF. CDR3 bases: TGTGCCAGCAGCCCCATGAACACTGAAGCTTTCTTT.

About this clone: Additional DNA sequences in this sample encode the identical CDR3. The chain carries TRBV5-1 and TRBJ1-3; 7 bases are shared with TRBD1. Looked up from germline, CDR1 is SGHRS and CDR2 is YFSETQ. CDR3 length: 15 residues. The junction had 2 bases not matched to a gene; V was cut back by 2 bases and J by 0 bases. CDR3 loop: CASSLGTDSGNTIYF. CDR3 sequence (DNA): TGCGCCAGCAGCTTAGGGACAGACTCTGGAAACACCATATATTTT. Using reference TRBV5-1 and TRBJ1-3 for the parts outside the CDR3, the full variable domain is KAGVTQTPRYLIKTRGQQVTLSCSPISGHRSVSWYQQTPGQGLQFLFEYFSETQRNKGNFPGRFSGRQFSNSRSEMNVSTLELGDSALYLCASSLGTDSGNTIYFGEGSWLTVV.